The 27 T cell receptor beta chains below all came from one sample that was sequenced in a study of low-dose radiotherapy and immunotherapy resistance in tumors. Documented time point: after trial treatment. Regarding treatment: LDRT plus nivolumab, ipilimumab, low-dose cyclophosphamide and aspirin (RACIN trial). First-strand cDNA relied on TRAV- and TRBV-specific primers spanning alpha and beta chains. For amplifying TCRs, the PCR ran for 15 to 20 cycles with Phusion, which was used together with a constant-region primer and the adapter on the V primers. TCRdb reprocessed the reads via MiXCR and lists one record per CDR3 protein. Altogether 30,000 or so distinct CDR3 sequences are present, 45% to 55% being singletons, with the ten largest covering around 5.4%. The specimen was PBMCs, collected after low-dose radiotherapy plus immunotherapy. All receptors derive from a male donor with gallbladder cancer.

Only a few counts were recorded for this clonotype. The V and J genes are TRBV5-4 and TRBJ2-5; possible D gene TRBD2, 6 bases. The CDR3 is 14 amino acids. Germline lookup yields CDR1 SGHNT and CDR2 YYREEE (reference sequence). Trimming pared 4 bases from V and 2 bases from J, leaving 12 bases between. For the CDR3, the DNA is TGTGCCAGCAGCAGATATAGCGGTCAAGAGACCCAGTACTTC. It codes for CASSRYSGQETQYF.

V and J are TRBV11-2 and TRBJ2-1; D gene ambiguous. The V gene's germline CDR1 is SGHAT and CDR2 FQNNGV. The CDR3 sequence is 13 residues long. The V and J ends lost 0 bases and 6 bases respectively, with 6 bases between them. CDR3 residues: CASSLDRVNEQFF. The DNA of the CDR3 is TGTGCCAGCAGCTTAGATCGCGTCAATGAGCAGTTCTTC.

On this clonotype itself: It differs at one base from a far larger clone, so likely a read error. CDR3 in amino acids: CASSRDRANTGELFF. DNA for the CDR3: TGTGCCAGCAGCAGGGACAGGGCCAACACCGGGGAGCTGTTTTTT. This chain links TRBV13 with TRBJ2-2, with 9 bases fitting TRBD1. The germline V gene encodes CDR1 PRHDT and CDR2 FYEKMQ (reference sequence). The V and J ends lost 5 bases and 2 bases, in that order; junction bases with no gene match: 3. The CDR3 runs to 15 residues. The complete variable domain, with remaining parts taken from reference TRBV13 and TRBJ2-2, reads AAGVIQSPRHLIKEKRETATLKCYPIPRHDTVYWYQQGPGQDPQFLISFYEKMQSDKGSIPDRFSAQQFSDYHSELNMSSLELGDSALYFCASSRDRANTGELFFGEGSRLTVL.

This clonotype was detected only a few times. The chain couples TRBV28 to TRBJ1-5; 8 bases map to TRBD1. The CDR3 is 14 residues long. The V segment lost 2 bases and the J segment 7 bases; nucleotides outside the gene matches: 4. CDR1 and CDR2 from the germline V gene are MDHEN and SYDVKM. For the CDR3, the DNA is TGTGCCAGCAGTTTAGGACAGGGTGACCAGCCCCAGCATTTT. Its protein is CASSLGQGDQPQHF.

The rearrangement joins TRBV5-4 to TRBJ1-1, with D maybe TRBD1 (6 bases). Germline V gives CDR1 SGHNT, CDR2 YYREEE (reference sequence). The V and J ends lost 2 bases and 1 base respectively, with 9 bases between them. The CDR3 extends over 14 amino acids. CDR3 in DNA: TGTGCCAGCAGCTTACCGGGACAGAACACTGAAGCTTTCTTT. This translates into CASSLPGQNTEAFF.

In regard to this clonotype: Germline is not matched at one junction end, which may reflect a read error. The chain links TRBV5-3 to TRBJ2-7, with 8 nucleotides matching TRBD1. TRBV5-3 qualifies as an ORF whose function is uncertain. The CDR3 has 13 residues. The CDR3 DNA reads TGTGCCAGCAGCTCGTCCGGGACAGGCTCACGGTACTTC. This encodes CASSSSGTGSRYF.

The chain joins TRBV4-1 to TRBJ2-6, with D possibly being TRBD1 or TRBD2 (5 bases each). The V gene lost 0 bases and the J gene lost 4 bases, with 10 bases spanning the gap. Germline values: CDR1 MGHRA, CDR2 YSYEKL. This CDR3 comprises 16 residues. This chain's CDR3 is CASSQDAGAGANVLTF. The CDR3 nucleotides are TGCGCCAGCAGCCAAGATGCCGGGGCCGGGGCCAACGTCCTGACTTTC.

There are a few counts of this clonotype. V gene TRBV10-3 combines with J gene TRBJ2-5; 10 bases are a match to TRBD2. The germline V gene has CDR1 ENHRY and CDR2 SYGVKD. This CDR3 has 17 residues. The junction had 8 bases not matched to a gene; V was cut back by 2 bases and J by 2 bases. The CDR3 protein is CAISEPTTLAGQETQYF. The DNA for the CDR3 is TGTGCCATCAGTGAGCCCACCACACTAGCGGGGCAAGAGACCCAGTACTTC.

Note on this clonotype: A junction end diverges from the germline sequence, so it may reflect a read error. The chain links TRBV7-9 to TRBJ2-7; 7 nucleotides align to TRBD1. The CDR3 has 14 amino acids. In germline, CDR1 is SEHNR, CDR2 FQNEAQ (reference sequence). The CDR3: CASSFRDSSYEQYF. The CDR3 DNA is TGCGCCAGCAGCTTCCGGGACAGCTCCTACGAGCAGTACTTC.

The chain links TRBV5-4 to TRBJ2-5; either TRBD1 or TRBD2 may fit D (6 bases each). Germline CDR1 reads SGHNT; CDR2 reads YYREEE (reference sequence). V was shortened by 5 bases and J by 4 bases, with 15 bases between the two germline ends. The CDR3 sequence is 14 residues long. This chain's CDR3 is CASRGGRGGETQYF. The CDR3 region has the DNA TGTGCCAGCAGGGGAGGCCGAGGGGGAGAGACCCAGTACTTC.

In its sample, this clonotype was seen many times. The V gene is TRBV7-8, the J gene TRBJ2-7; maybe TRBD1 (6 bases). The CDR3 covers 14 residues. Germline-derived CDR1 and CDR2 are SGHVS and FQNEAQ. Trimming took off 5 bases at V and 0 bases at J, with 11 bases between the two ends. The CDR3 DNA sequence: TGTGCCAGCAGCCCAGGGGCATTCTCCTACGAGCAGTACTTC. Translating it yields CASSPGAFSYEQYF.

The V call is TRBV5-1, the J call TRBJ1-1; TRBD1 aligns across 9 bases. CDR1 and CDR2 (germline): SGHRS, YFSETQ. The junction had 7 bases not matched to a gene; V was cut back by 0 bases and J by 7 bases. This CDR3 spans 15 amino acids. The DNA of the CDR3 is TGCGCCAGCAGCTTGGTGGGACAGGGTCGGGTTGAAGCTTTCTTT. Its protein product is CASSLVGQGRVEAFF. Full variable domain (rest looked up from reference TRBV5-1 and TRBJ1-1): KAGVTQTPRYLIKTRGQQVTLSCSPISGHRSVSWYQQTPGQGLQFLFEYFSETQRNKGNFPGRFSGRQFSNSRSEMNVSTLELGDSALYLCASSLVGQGRVEAFFGQGTRLTVV.

The V gene is TRBV28, the J gene TRBJ1-1; D may be TRBD1 (6 bases). CDR1 is MDHEN and CDR2 is SYDVKM in the germline V gene. V was clipped by 4 bases and J by 1 base, with 10 bases between them. The CDR3 spans 14 residues. DNA of the CDR3: TGTGCCAGCAGTTGGGGGCGGAAGAACACTGAAGCTTTCTTT. This gives the protein CASSWGRKNTEAFF.

This chain links TRBV5-1 with TRBJ2-7, with 8 bases lining up with TRBD1. Germline-derived CDR1 and CDR2 are SGHRS and YFSETQ. This CDR3 has 14 residues. After removal of 6 bases from V and 1 base from J, the junction contained 6 bases not matched to a gene. The CDR3 sequence is CASTRTGNSYEQYF. CDR3 bases: TGCGCCAGCACCCGGACAGGGAATTCCTACGAGCAGTACTTC.

This clonotype has at least ten counts. V usage is TRBV20-1 and J usage is TRBJ2-7; D remains unclear. Looked up from germline, CDR1 is DFQATT and CDR2 is SNEGSKA (reference sequence). The length of the CDR3 is 16 residues. V lost 0 bases, J lost 0 bases, and 15 bases lay in between. CDR3 residues: CSARDVTGPSSYEQYF. The DNA for the CDR3 is TGCAGTGCTAGAGATGTGACCGGGCCGAGCTCCTACGAGCAGTACTTC.

The chain recombines TRBV1 with TRBJ2-7; the table calls TRBD2, which could not be checked here. TRBV1 is deemed a pseudogene. This CDR3 is 18 amino acids long. The CDR3 loop is CTSSPRRQGEFPPLEQYF. DNA for the CDR3: TGCACCAGCAGCCCACGGCGGCAGGGCGAGTTTCCCCCTCTCGAGCAGTACTTC.

By its share, this clonotype is medium-sized. The chain links TRBV6-2 or TRBV6-3 to TRBJ2-2, with D possibly being TRBD1 or TRBD2 (5 bases each). CDR1 and CDR2 (germline): MNHEY, SVGEGT. The CDR3 consists of 15 residues. V lost 6 bases and J lost 1, with 12 bases in between. The DNA for the CDR3 is TGTGCCAGCAGACAACGAGGGGTGAACACCGGGGAGCTGTTTTTT. It translates to CASRQRGVNTGELFF.

This clonotype occurred many times. The chain employs TRBV28 and TRBJ2-7; 9 nucleotides agree with TRBD2. V shed 6 bases and J 6 bases; nucleotides not matched to a gene: 6. CDR3 length equals 13 residues. Germline V CDR1 and CDR2: MDHEN, SYDVKM. CDR3 DNA: TGTGCCAGCAGATCAGGGACTAGCCGCGAGCAGTACTTC. Amino acids: CASRSGTSREQYF.

A single count supports this clonotype. V and J are TRBV12-3 or TRBV12-4 and TRBJ1-1; tentative D call: TRBD1 (6 bases). The CDR3 runs 13 residues. V lost 7 bases and J lost 2, with 11 bases in between. The CDR3 loop reads CASTWDTNTEAFF. The CDR3 nucleotides read TGTGCCAGCACCTGGGACACCAACACTGAAGCTTTCTTT.

As concerns this clonotype: Just one base apart from a much larger clone, this may be a read error. The chain links TRBV28 to TRBJ2-2; perhaps TRBD2 as D (5 bases). Germline loops: CDR1 MDHEN, CDR2 SYDVKM. The CDR3 is 16 amino acids. The germline V and J ends were trimmed by 6 bases and 17 bases, with 31 bases remaining between them. CDR3 DNA sequence: TGTGCCAGCAGCACTACCGGGTCCACCGGGGATCTGTTTTTTTTTTTT. Translation: CASSTTGSTGDLFFFF.

V is TRBV14 and J is TRBJ1-6; the D gene is possibly TRBD1 (5 bases). The CDR3 is 15 amino acids. V gave up 10 bases and J gave up 1 base, with 14 bases separating them. The germline gives CDR1 SGHDN, CDR2 FVKESK. CDR3 protein: CATSPGGSYNSPLHF. As DNA, the CDR3 is TGTGCCACAAGCCCGGGGGGGTCCTATAATTCACCCCTCCACTTT. Variable domain in full (rest from reference TRBV14 and TRBJ1-6): EAGVTQFPSHSVIEKGQTVTLRCDPISGHDNLYWYRRVMGKEIKFLLHFVKESKQDESGMPNNRFLAERTGGTYSTLKVQPAELEDSGVYFCATSPGGSYNSPLHFGNGTRLTVT.

Concerning this clonotype: With a far larger clone one base away, a read error is the likely cause. This sequence joins TRBV7-2 and TRBJ2-7; perhaps TRBD2 as D (6 bases). Germline values: CDR1 SGHTA, CDR2 FQGNSA. The CDR3 extends over 15 amino acids. Between the trimmed V and J ends, which lost 7 bases and 7 bases, there was a span of 23 bases. The CDR3 sequence is CASIPPRSRGGEQYF. In DNA form, the CDR3 reads TGTGCCAGCATCCCTCCTCGTTCGCGGGGCGGGGAGCAGTACTTC.

CDR3 DNA: TGCGCCAGCAGCTTCGGTGGGGGGGATGGCTACACCTTC. Its translation: CASSFGGGDGYTF. The chain links TRBV5-1 to TRBJ1-2, with D possibly matching TRBD1 (5 bases). Trimming took off 2 bases at V and 6 bases at J, with 11 bases between the two ends. CDR1 is SGHRS and CDR2 is YFSETQ in the germline V gene. The CDR3 runs to 13 residues.

This clonotype was counted between two and nine times. The chain couples TRBV12-3 or TRBV12-4 to TRBJ1-5; the match to TRBD1 covers 7 bases. The V gene end was trimmed by 3 bases and the J gene end by 1 base; junction bases not matched to a gene: 3. CDR3 length: 15 residues. In DNA form, the CDR3 reads TGTGCCAGCAGTTTCTCAGGGGGGAGCAATCAGCCCCAGCATTTT. It translates to CASSFSGGSNQPQHF.

This clonotype was seen ten or more times. The chain combines TRBV9 with TRBJ2-3; 11 bases line up with TRBD2. J gave up 6 bases and V 3 bases, and 12 bases lay outside the gene matches. The CDR3 consists of 17 residues. Per the germline V gene, CDR1 is SGDLS and CDR2 is YYNGEE. The CDR3 region is CASSGGILAGGSDTQYF. The CDR3 DNA reads as TGTGCCAGCAGCGGGGGAATCCTAGCGGGAGGTTCGGATACGCAGTATTTT. The whole variable domain, remainder taken from reference TRBV9 and TRBJ2-3, is DSGVTQTPKHLITATGQRVTLRCSPRSGDLSVYWYQQSLDQGLQFLIQYYNGEERAKGNILERFSAQQFPDLHSELNLSSLELGDSALYFCASSGGILAGGSDTQYFGPGTRLTVL.

By share, this clonotype counts as medium-sized. The chain combines TRBV4-2 with TRBJ2-5, with 11 bases lining up with TRBD2. Losses at the gene ends were 0 bases for V and 5 bases for J; bases not matched to a gene: 5. Looked up from germline, CDR1 is LGHNA and CDR2 is YNFKEQ. The CDR3 runs to 16 residues. The CDR3 DNA reads as TGTGCCAGCAGCCAAGATACTAGCGGGAGCCGGGAGACCCAGTACTTC. Its translation is CASSQDTSGSRETQYF.

V and J are TRBV2 and TRBJ1-1; 7 nucleotides match TRBD1. After removal of 6 bases from V and 8 bases from J, the junction contained 3 bases not matched to a gene. Germline V gives CDR1 SNHLY, CDR2 FYNNEI. The CDR3 has 11 amino acids. The CDR3 DNA reads TGTGCCAGCAGCTGGGACAGAGAAGCTTTCTTT. Protein sequence: CASSWDREAFF.